This T cell receptor beta chain was sequenced during a study of type 1 and type 2 diabetes patients. General study results and limits: Type 2 diabetes and control V and J usage correlated highly, about 0.97.

This CDR3 has 14 residues. Germline V lookup: CDR1 SGHDN, CDR2 FVKESK. Trimming took off 4 bases at V and 7 bases at J, with 17 bases between the two ends. PCR was run on genomic DNA. Amplification of the beta chain CDR3 used 30 forward and 13 reverse multiplex primers. A single record per CDR3 protein comes from TCRdb applying MiXCR to the multiplex PCR reads. The sample lists under 300,000 distinct CDR3 sequences, 45% to 60% occurring once. The table lists this clonotype with a few counts. Its antigen is undetermined. Standard classification criteria confirmed type 1 or type 2 diabetes in all patients.

The sample comprised peripheral blood mononuclear cells (PBMCs). This clonotype was sampled from a man aged 18-30 years with type 2 diabetes. The chain carries TRBV14 and TRBJ2-7, with D possibly TRBD2 on 5 matching bases. CDR3 DNA sequence: TGTGCCAGCAGCCCCGGGGTGAGGGTGAGTGAGCAGTACTTC. Its translation is CASSPGVRVSEQYF.